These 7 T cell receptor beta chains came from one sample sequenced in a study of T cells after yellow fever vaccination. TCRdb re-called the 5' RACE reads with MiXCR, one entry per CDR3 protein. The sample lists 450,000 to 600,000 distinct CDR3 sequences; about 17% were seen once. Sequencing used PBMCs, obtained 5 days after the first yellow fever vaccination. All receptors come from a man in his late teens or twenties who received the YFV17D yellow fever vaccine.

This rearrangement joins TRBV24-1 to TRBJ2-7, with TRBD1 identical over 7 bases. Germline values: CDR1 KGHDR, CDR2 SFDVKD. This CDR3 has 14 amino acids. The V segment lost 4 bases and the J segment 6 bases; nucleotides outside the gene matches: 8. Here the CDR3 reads CATSDPSTGREQYF. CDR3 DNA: TGTGCCACCAGTGACCCATCGACAGGGCGCGAGCAGTACTTC.

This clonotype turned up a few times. The CDR3 protein is CASSFGSGGPNNEQFF. For the CDR3, the DNA is TGTGCCAGCAGTTTCGGTAGCGGGGGCCCTAACAATGAGCAGTTCTTC. The chain employs TRBV12-3 or TRBV12-4 and TRBJ2-1; TRBD2 matches at 9 bases. The CDR3 is 16 residues long. V dropped 3 bases and J dropped 5; count of bases not matched to a gene: 8.

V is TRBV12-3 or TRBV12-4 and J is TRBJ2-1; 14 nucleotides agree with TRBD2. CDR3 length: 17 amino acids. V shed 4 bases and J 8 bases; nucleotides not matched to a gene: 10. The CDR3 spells CASSSPGTSGGPDEQFF. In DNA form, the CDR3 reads TGTGCCAGCAGTTCCCCCGGGACTAGCGGGGGTCCAGATGAGCAGTTCTTC.

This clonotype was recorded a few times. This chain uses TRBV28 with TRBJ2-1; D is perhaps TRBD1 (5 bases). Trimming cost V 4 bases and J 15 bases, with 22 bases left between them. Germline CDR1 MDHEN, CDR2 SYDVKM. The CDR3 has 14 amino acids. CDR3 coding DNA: TGTGCCAGCAGTTCTCTGACAGAGAAGTACACCTTGTTCTTC. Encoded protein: CASSSLTEKYTLFF.

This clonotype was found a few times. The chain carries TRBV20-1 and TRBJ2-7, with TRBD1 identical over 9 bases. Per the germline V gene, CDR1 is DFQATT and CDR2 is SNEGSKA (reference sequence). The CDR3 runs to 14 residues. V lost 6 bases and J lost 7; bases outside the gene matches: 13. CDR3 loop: CSATTPGQGGEQYF. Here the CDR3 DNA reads TGCAGTGCGACGACGCCGGGACAGGGCGGAGAGCAGTACTTC.

CDR3 sequence reads: CATSRDWTYEQYV. In DNA form, the CDR3 reads TGTGCCACCAGCAGAGATTGGACCTACGAGCAGTACGTC. The rearrangement links TRBV15 to TRBJ2-7, with D hard to call. The CDR3 spans 13 residues. CDR1 and CDR2 from the germline V gene are LNHNV and YYDKDF (reference sequence). Trimming took off 0 bases at V and 2 bases at J, with 5 bases between the two ends.

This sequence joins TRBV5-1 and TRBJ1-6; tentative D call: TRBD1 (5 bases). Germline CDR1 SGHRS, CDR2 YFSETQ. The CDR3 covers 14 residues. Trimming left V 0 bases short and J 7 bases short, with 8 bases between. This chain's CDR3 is CASSLEGTNSPLHF. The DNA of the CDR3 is TGCGCCAGCAGCTTGGAGGGGACGAATTCACCCCTCCACTTT.